The next 27 T cell receptor beta chains were all read from a single sample in a study of response to subunit inactivated influenza vaccine. Via MiXCR, TCRdb re-called the RT-PCR reads, giving one row per CDR3 protein. The sample yields about 830,000 distinct CDR3 sequences, about a fifth seen once. The sequencing used PBMCs from blood, collected roughly 5 days after vaccination. These receptors were collected from a man aged 45-65 years who received an inactivated influenza vaccine.

This chain uses TRBV20-1 with TRBJ2-7; D is unresolved. The germline V gene encodes CDR1 DFQATT and CDR2 SNEGSKA (reference sequence). V was trimmed by 5 bases and J by 6 bases, leaving 11 bases between them. This CDR3 comprises 11 residues. The DNA for the CDR3 is TGCAGTGCTTGGGCCCTTGCCGAGCAGTACTTC. This sequence encodes CSAWALAEQYF.

This clonotype was found a few times. The chain combines TRBV20-1 with TRBJ1-6; 8 positions agree with TRBD1. The V gene end was trimmed by 5 bases and the J gene end by 6 bases; junction bases not matched to a gene: 15. The CDR3 is made up of 17 amino acids. Germline lookup yields CDR1 DFQATT and CDR2 SNEGSKA (reference sequence). The CDR3 region is CSADSGRGHTGNSPLHF. The DNA of the CDR3 is TGCAGTGCTGACTCGGGCAGGGGGCATACTGGTAATTCACCCCTCCACTTT.

The table lists this clonotype with a few counts. The chain is built from TRBV6-1 and TRBJ2-5; D may be TRBD1 (6 bases). The V and J ends lost 5 bases and 8 bases respectively, with 21 bases between them. Germline V gene data show CDR1 as MNHNS and CDR2 as SASEGT. CDR3 size: 15 residues. The CDR3: CASSTQTGFIATQYF. The CDR3 DNA reads TGTGCCAGCAGTACCCAGACAGGTTTTATTGCTACCCAGTACTTC.

This clonotype was picked up a small number of times. The chain uses TRBV20-1 and TRBJ2-5; weak D call: TRBD2 (6 bases). Trimming pared 3 bases from V and 5 bases from J, leaving 22 bases between. Germline-derived CDR1 and CDR2 are DFQATT and SNEGSKA (reference sequence). The CDR3 length is 16 residues. The CDR3 spells CSASSGRDRGGETQYF. Written as DNA, the CDR3 is TGCAGTGCTAGTTCCGGACGGGACCGTGGGGGGGAGACCCAGTACTTC.

The J gene is TRBJ1-4, the V gene TRBV20-1; D gene ambiguous. The germline V and J ends were trimmed by 7 bases and 3 bases, with 6 bases remaining between them. CDR1 is DFQATT, CDR2 SNEGSKA, per germline (reference sequence). The CDR3 length is 11 residues. CDR3 sequence reads: CSGWSNEKLFF. The CDR3 DNA follows: TGCAGTGGTTGGTCTAATGAAAAACTGTTTTTT.

The chain recombines TRBV7-9 with TRBJ2-2, with D hard to call. Looked up from germline, CDR1 is SEHNR and CDR2 is FQNEAQ (reference sequence). CDR3 size: 14 residues. Trimming stripped 5 bases from V and 6 bases from J, with 13 bases between. CDR3 protein: CASSPSHAPGELFF. DNA of the CDR3: TGTGCCAGCAGCCCATCGCATGCCCCCGGGGAGCTGTTTTTT.

The rearrangement joins TRBV4-1 to TRBJ2-7, with D possibly TRBD2 on 7 matching bases. The CDR3 sequence is 19 residues long. With 1 base removed from V and 2 bases from J, the gap between germline ends came to 24 bases. Germline V lookup: CDR1 MGHRA, CDR2 YSYEKL. The CDR3 protein is CASSQAARGGGGVTYEQYF. For the CDR3, the DNA is TGCGCCAGCAGCCAAGCCGCCAGGGGTGGCGGGGGTGTAACCTACGAGCAGTACTTC.

This clonotype has just a few counts. V is TRBV27 and J is TRBJ1-3; D is unclear. This CDR3 is 14 amino acids long. The ends were cut back, 6 bases at V and 4 bases at J, with 13 bases in the middle. CDR1 is MNHEY and CDR2 is SMNVEV in the germline V gene (reference sequence). The CDR3 DNA is TGTGCCAGCAGAACCCTGAGTGGGGGAAACACCATATATTTT. Encoded protein: CASRTLSGGNTIYF.

The chain joins TRBV6-5 to TRBJ2-5; D is uncertain. Trimming cost V 6 bases and J 5 bases, with 10 bases left between them. The CDR3 sequence is 12 residues long. Germline CDR1 reads MNHEY; CDR2 reads SVGAGI. In DNA form, the CDR3 reads TGTGCCAGCAGAGCCCCGGGTGAGACCCAGTACTTC. This codes for CASRAPGETQYF.

Only a few counts were recorded for this clonotype. The chain combines TRBV6-1 with TRBJ1-1, with unresolved D. Germline CDR1 and CDR2: MNHNS and SASEGT. The CDR3 sequence is 15 residues long. V dropped 6 bases and J dropped 0 bases, with 14 bases sitting between them. The CDR3 DNA follows: TGTGCCAGCAGACCCGGCAACGGGATGAACACTGAAGCTTTCTTT. Translating it yields CASRPGNGMNTEAFF.

The V gene is TRBV12-3 or TRBV12-4, the J gene TRBJ2-3; D is uncertain. Trimming pared 5 bases from V and 6 bases from J, leaving 9 bases between. The CDR3 consists of 12 residues. Here the CDR3 reads CASSRARDTQYF. Here the CDR3 DNA reads TGTGCCAGCAGTCGAGCGAGGGATACGCAGTATTTT.

This clonotype was detected only a few times. The rearrangement uses TRBV15 and TRBJ2-1; possible D gene TRBD1, 5 bases. Germline assignment: CDR1 LNHNV and CDR2 YYDKDF (reference sequence). The CDR3 loop spans 16 amino acids. Trimming shortened V by 0 bases and J by 7 bases, and 16 bases separated the two germline ends. The CDR3 DNA reads as TGTGCCACCAGCAGAGATTCGAGACAGCCTTGGAATGAGCAGTTCTTC. Its translation: CATSRDSRQPWNEQFF.

This clonotype was seen at least ten times. The chain joins TRBV7-8 to TRBJ1-4; 7 bases match TRBD1. J was trimmed by 4 bases and V by 2 bases; bases with no gene match: 7. From germline, CDR1 is SGHVS and CDR2 FQNEAQ. This CDR3 is built from 16 residues. The CDR3 loop is CASSLHGTDRNEKLFF. The CDR3, as DNA: TGTGCCAGCAGCTTACACGGGACAGACCGTAATGAAAAACTGTTTTTT.

A few counts support this clonotype. The chain has TRBV9 and TRBJ2-7, with D perhaps matching TRBD2 (5 bases). CDR3 length: 15 residues. Germline-derived CDR1 and CDR2 are SGDLS and YYNGEE. V was trimmed by 4 bases and J by 2 bases, leaving 16 bases between them. In DNA, the CDR3 is TGTGCCAGCAGCCCTCGAGGACTGGGGACCTACGAGCAGTACTTC. The encoded protein is CASSPRGLGTYEQYF.

The chain carries TRBV7-9 and TRBJ2-3; the D is unclear. The CDR3 spans 14 residues. Trimming left V 4 bases short and J 2 bases short, with 10 bases between. The germline V gene has CDR1 SEHNR and CDR2 FQNEAQ (reference sequence). CDR3 sequence: CASSSPVPTDTQYF. As DNA, the CDR3 is TGTGCCAGCAGCTCGCCGGTTCCCACAGATACGCAGTATTTT.

The chain combines TRBV7-2 with TRBJ1-1; TRBD1 matches 8 bases. V was pared by 4 bases and J by 6 bases, with 7 bases of the junction left unmatched. CDR3 length equals 14 residues. In germline, CDR1 is SGHTA, CDR2 FQGNSA. The CDR3, as DNA: TGTGCCAGCAGCTCCCGGACAGGGCGGGCTGAAGCTTTCTTT. The encoded protein is CASSSRTGRAEAFF.

J is TRBJ2-1 and V is TRBV20-1, with 9 bases matching TRBD2. The trim removed 1 base at V and 5 bases at J, leaving 9 bases unmatched. From germline, CDR1 is DFQATT and CDR2 SNEGSKA (reference sequence). The CDR3 has 16 amino acids. CDR3 amino acids: CSARGVPGLAHNEQFF. CDR3 in DNA: TGCAGTGCTAGAGGGGTACCGGGACTAGCCCACAATGAGCAGTTCTTC.

The chain employs TRBV12-3 or TRBV12-4 and TRBJ2-3; TRBD2 matches at 8 bases. V shed 4 bases, J shed 6 bases, and the junction held 6 bases outside the gene matches. This CDR3 region has 14 residues. CDR3: CASSYGAGVDTQYF. In DNA, the CDR3 is TGTGCCAGCAGTTATGGAGCGGGGGTGGATACGCAGTATTTT.

The gene calls are TRBV6-5 and TRBJ2-7; D gene ambiguous. From germline, CDR1 is MNHEY and CDR2 SVGAGI. V lost 5 bases, J lost 3 bases, and 8 bases lay in between. This CDR3 has 12 residues. In DNA form, the CDR3 reads TGTGCCAGCAGTACTATTAACTACGAGCAGTACTTC. Encoded protein: CASSTINYEQYF.

The chain joins TRBV4-1 to TRBJ1-5; TRBD1 is a possible D gene (6 bases). From germline, CDR1 is MGHRA and CDR2 YSYEKL. The CDR3 is 16 amino acids. The germline V and J ends were trimmed by 0 bases and 3 bases, with 12 bases remaining between them. The CDR3: CASSQEVRGYNQPQHF. The CDR3 bases are TGCGCCAGCAGCCAAGAGGTCAGGGGATACAATCAGCCCCAGCATTTT.

The table lists this clonotype with a few counts. The chain links TRBV15 to TRBJ2-3; D call uncertain. The V and J ends lost 1 base and 2 bases respectively, with 10 bases between them. The CDR3 consists of 15 residues. CDR1 is LNHNV and CDR2 is YYDKDF in the germline V gene (reference sequence). This CDR3 reads CATSRVLSYTDTQYF. CDR3 DNA sequence: TGTGCCACCAGCAGAGTTTTGTCTTACACAGATACGCAGTATTTT.

V is TRBV3-1 and J is TRBJ1-1, with D perhaps matching TRBD1 (5 bases). The ends were cut back, 3 bases at V and 8 bases at J, with 16 bases in the middle. Germline V gene lookup returns CDR1 LGHDT and CDR2 YNNKEL (reference sequence). The CDR3 is 14 residues long. The chain's CDR3 is CASSQQGAGPEAFF. The CDR3, as DNA: TGTGCCAGCAGCCAGCAAGGGGCAGGACCGGAAGCTTTCTTT.

Comments on this clonotype: The junction and the germline gene differ at one end; a read error may be behind it. The chain is built from TRBV12-5 and TRBJ1-2; 8 bases are shared with TRBD1. CDR3 length: 15 residues. Germline V CDR1 and CDR2: LGHNT, FRNRAP. CDR3: CASGLLRQGSNLPPF. For the CDR3, the DNA is TGTGCTAGTGGTTTGCTACGACAGGGGTCCAACCTCCCACCCTTC.

The CDR3 spells CASSQSLAGGTYNEQFF. The CDR3 nucleotides are TGCGCCAGCAGCCAATCCTTAGCGGGGGGCACCTACAATGAGCAGTTCTTC. The V gene is TRBV4-3, the J gene TRBJ2-1; TRBD2 agrees at 10 bases. The CDR3 runs 17 residues. Germline lookup yields CDR1 LGHNA and CDR2 YSLEER. With 2 bases clipped from V and 2 bases from J, the junction kept 6 bases outside the gene matches.

This clonotype appeared a single time. An end of the junction does not agree with germline; a read error may underlie this. The chain carries TRBV6-5 and TRBJ2-7; a weak D match, TRBD2 (7 bases). CDR3 length: 15 residues. Germline V gives CDR1 MNHEY, CDR2 SVGAGI. The CDR3 loop reads CASSYSGQGRDEQNF. The CDR3 DNA reads as TGTGCCAGCAGTTACTCGGGCCAGGGGAGGGACGAGCAGAACTTC.

This clonotype was seen a few times. V gene TRBV29-1 combines with J gene TRBJ2-7; either TRBD1 or TRBD2 may supply D (5 bases each). V was trimmed by 0 bases and J by 6 bases, leaving 12 bases between them. CDR1 and CDR2 (germline): SQVTM, ANQGSEA. The CDR3 consists of 13 residues. For the CDR3, the DNA is TGCAGCGTTGAAGAAAACAGGAGCGGCGAGCAGTACTTC. Translating gives CSVEENRSGEQYF.

This clonotype turned up a few times. The chain recombines TRBV7-3 with TRBJ2-7, with a possible D match to TRBD1 (7 bases). CDR1 and CDR2 (germline): SGHTA, FQGTGA. Trimming stripped 6 bases from V and 7 bases from J, with 16 bases between. The CDR3 covers 13 residues. CDR3 in DNA: TGTGCCAGCAGAGCCGGGACAGCGGGTGAGCAGTACTTC. It yields the protein CASRAGTAGEQYF. The complete variable domain, with remaining parts taken from reference TRBV7-3 and TRBJ2-7, reads GAGVSQTPSNKVTEKGKYVELRCDPISGHTALYWYRQSLGQGPEFLIYFQGTGAADDSGLPNDRFFAVRPEGSVSTLKIQRTERGDSAVYLCASRAGTAGEQYFGPGTRLTVT.